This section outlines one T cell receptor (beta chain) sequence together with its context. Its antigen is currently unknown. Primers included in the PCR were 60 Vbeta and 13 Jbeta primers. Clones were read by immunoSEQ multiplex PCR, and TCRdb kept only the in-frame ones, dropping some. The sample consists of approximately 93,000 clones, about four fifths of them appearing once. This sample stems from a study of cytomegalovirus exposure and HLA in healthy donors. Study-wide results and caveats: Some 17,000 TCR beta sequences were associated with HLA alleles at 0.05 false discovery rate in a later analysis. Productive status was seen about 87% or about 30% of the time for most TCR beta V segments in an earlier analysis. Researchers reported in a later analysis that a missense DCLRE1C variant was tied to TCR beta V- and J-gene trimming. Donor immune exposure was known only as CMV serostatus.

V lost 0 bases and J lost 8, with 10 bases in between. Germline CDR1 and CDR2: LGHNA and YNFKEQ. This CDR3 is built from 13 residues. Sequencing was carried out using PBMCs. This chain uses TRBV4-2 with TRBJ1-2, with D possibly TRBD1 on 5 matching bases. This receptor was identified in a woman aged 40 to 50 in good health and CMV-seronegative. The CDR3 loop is CASSQEQVGGYTF. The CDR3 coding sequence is TGTGCCAGCAGCCAAGAACAGGTTGGAGGCTACACCTTC.